The clone carrying this TCR beta chain was counted only a few times. Its specificity is not known. Both 60 Vbeta primers and 13 Jbeta primers went into the PCR. Assay used: immunoSEQ multiplex PCR; TCRdb lists only in-frame clones, some missing. This table holds 130,000 to 150,000 clones, 76% found once. Germline V CDR1 and CDR2: MNHEY, SVGAGI. V was trimmed by 7 bases and J by 4 bases, leaving 16 bases between them. The CDR3 is made up of 14 amino acids. This sample is drawn from a study of cytomegalovirus exposure and HLA in healthy donors. Study results and caveats: The study listed some 160 cytomegalovirus-associated TCR beta chains. Earlier findings revealed that most TCR beta V segments proved productive either about 90% or about 30% of the time. From TCR beta sequences, most subjects' HLA-A and HLA-B alleles were reportedly predicted accurately.

The sample taken for sequencing was PBMCs. This TCR was sampled from a woman in her forties in good health and CMV-seronegative. V and J are TRBV6-5 and TRBJ1-2; the D gene is possibly TRBD1 (5 bases). The CDR3 nucleotides are TGTGCCAGCAAAACGGGGGGTAGCGGCTATGGCTACACCTTC. It encodes CASKTGGSGYGYTF.